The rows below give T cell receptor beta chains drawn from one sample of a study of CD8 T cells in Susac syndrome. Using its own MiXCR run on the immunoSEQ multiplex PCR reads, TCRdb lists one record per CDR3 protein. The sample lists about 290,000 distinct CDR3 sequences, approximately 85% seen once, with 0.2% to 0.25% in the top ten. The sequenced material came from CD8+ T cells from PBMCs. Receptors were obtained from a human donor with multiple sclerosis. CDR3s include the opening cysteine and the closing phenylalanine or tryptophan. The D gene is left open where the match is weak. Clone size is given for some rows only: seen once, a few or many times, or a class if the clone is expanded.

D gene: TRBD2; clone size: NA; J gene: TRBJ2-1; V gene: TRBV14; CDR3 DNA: TGTGCCAGCAGCCAAGGAGGCGGGAGGGCCCTTCATGAGCAGTTCTTC; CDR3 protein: CASSQGGGRALHEQFF
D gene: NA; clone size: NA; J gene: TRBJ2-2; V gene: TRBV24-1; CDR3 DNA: TGTGCCACCACATCGGCGGACACCGGGGAGCTGTTTTTT; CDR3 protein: CATTSADTGELFF
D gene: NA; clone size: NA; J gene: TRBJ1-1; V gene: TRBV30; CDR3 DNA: TGTGCCTGGAGTACAGGCCTCACTGAAGCTTTCTTT; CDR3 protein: CAWSTGLTEAFF
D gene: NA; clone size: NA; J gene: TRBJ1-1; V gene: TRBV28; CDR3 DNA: TGTGCCAGCAGTTTATCCCTCCAAGCGGGGGGCACTGAAGCTTTCTTT; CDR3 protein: CASSLSLQAGGTEAFF
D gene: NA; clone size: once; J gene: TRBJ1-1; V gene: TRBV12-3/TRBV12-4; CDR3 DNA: TGTGCCAGCACCCTCAGCAAGGCTCACACTGAAGCTTTCTTT; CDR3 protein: CASTLSKAHTEAFF
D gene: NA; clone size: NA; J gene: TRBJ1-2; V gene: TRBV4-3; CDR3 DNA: TGCGCCAGCAGCCAAGGCAGGGCAGTCTATGGCTACACCTTC; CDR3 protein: CASSQGRAVYGYTF
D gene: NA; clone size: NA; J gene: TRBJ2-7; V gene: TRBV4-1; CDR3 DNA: TGCGCCAGCAGCCAAGGGGACTTCAACTCCTACGAGCAGTACTTC; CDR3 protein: CASSQGDFNSYEQYF
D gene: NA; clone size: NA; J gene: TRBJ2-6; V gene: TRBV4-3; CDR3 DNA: TGCGCCAGCAGCCAAGATCAGGGGACTAACGCCAACGTCCTGACTTTC; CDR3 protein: CASSQDQGTNANVLTF
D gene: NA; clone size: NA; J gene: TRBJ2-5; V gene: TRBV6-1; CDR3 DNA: TGTGCCAGCAGTTCGGGACTTCAAGAGACCCAGTACTTC; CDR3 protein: CASSSGLQETQYF
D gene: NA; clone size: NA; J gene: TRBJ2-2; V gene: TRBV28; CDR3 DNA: TGTGCCAGCAGTTTCCTCAGGGGGAACACCGGGGAGCTGTTTTTT; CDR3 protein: CASSFLRGNTGELFF
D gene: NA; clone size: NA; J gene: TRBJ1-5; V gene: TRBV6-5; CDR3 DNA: TGTGCCAGCAGTTTATCTGGTACGCAGCCCCAGCATTTT; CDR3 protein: CASSLSGTQPQHF
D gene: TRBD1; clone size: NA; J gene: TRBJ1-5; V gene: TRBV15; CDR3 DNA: TGTGCCACCAGCAGAGTTGTAGGGACAGGGAGGTGGTATAGCAATCAGCCCCAGCATTTT; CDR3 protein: CATSRVVGTGRWYSNQPQHF
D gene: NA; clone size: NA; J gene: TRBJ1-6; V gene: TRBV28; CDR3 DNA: TGTGCCAGCAACCGGCGGGGTATCGGGAATTCACCCCTCCACTTT; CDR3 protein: CASNRRGIGNSPLHF
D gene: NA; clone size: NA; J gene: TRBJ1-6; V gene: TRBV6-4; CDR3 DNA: TGTGCCAGCAGTGCGGAGACCAGCAATTCACCCCTCCACTTT; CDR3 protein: CASSAETSNSPLHF
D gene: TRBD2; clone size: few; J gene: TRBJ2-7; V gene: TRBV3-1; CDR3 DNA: TGTGCCAGCAGCCTTTCACGGACTAGCGGGAACTACGAGCAGTACTTC; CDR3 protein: CASSLSRTSGNYEQYF
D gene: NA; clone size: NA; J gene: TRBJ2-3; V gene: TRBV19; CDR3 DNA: TGTGCCAGTAGTGAGCGGATTTCAGATACGCAGTATTTT; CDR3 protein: CASSERISDTQYF
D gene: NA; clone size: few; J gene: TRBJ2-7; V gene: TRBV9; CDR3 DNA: TGTGCCAGCAGCGGGGACGGTAGCTCCTACGAGCAGTACTTC; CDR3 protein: CASSGDGSSYEQYF
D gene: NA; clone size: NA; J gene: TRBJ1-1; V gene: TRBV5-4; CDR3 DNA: TGTGCCAGCAGCCCCACGGGGCTGAACACTGAAGCTTTCTTT; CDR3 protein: CASSPTGLNTEAFF
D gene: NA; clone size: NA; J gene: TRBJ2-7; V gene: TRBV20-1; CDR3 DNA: TGCAGTGCCCGCCCCCATATAGCGGACTCCTACGAGCAGTACTTC; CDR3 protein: CSARPHIADSYEQYF
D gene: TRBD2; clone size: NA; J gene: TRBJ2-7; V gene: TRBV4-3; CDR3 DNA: TGCGCCAGCAGCCAGACTAGCGGGGGGGGCGGCGAGCAGTACTTC; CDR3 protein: CASSQTSGGGGEQYF
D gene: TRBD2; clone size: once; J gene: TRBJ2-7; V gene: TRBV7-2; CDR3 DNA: TGTGCCAGCAGCTTAAACCCCGCGTCGACTAGCGGACATTACGAGCAGTACTTC; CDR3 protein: CASSLNPASTSGHYEQYF
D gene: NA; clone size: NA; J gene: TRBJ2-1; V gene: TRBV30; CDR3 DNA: TGTGCCTGGAGTGGAGACGCGAGCTCCTACAATGAGCAGTTCTTC; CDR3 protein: CAWSGDASSYNEQFF
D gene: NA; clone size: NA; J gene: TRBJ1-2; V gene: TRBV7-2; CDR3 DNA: TGTGCCAGCAGCTCCTTGGTATTAGGGGTTCTCTGGTATGGCTACACCTTC; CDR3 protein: CASSSLVLGVLWYGYTF
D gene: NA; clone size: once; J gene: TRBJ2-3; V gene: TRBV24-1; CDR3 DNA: TGTGCCACCAGTGATTTTGCCTTCAACGCCGGAGCCTCGGGCGCAGATACGCAGTATTTT; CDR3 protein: CATSDFAFNAGASGADTQYF
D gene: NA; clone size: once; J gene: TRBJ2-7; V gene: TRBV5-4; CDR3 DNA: TGTGCCAGCAGCTTCGGATACGGGGAAGTTTACGAGCAGTACTTC; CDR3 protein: CASSFGYGEVYEQYF
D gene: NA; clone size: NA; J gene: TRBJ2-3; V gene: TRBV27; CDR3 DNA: TGTGCCAGCAGTTTACGGGGAGATACGCAGTATTTT; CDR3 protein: CASSLRGDTQYF
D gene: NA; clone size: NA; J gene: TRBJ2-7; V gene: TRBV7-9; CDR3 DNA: TGTGCCAGCAGCTTAGAAGCGGGTGGACCCCTCTACGAGCAGTACTTC; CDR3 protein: CASSLEAGGPLYEQYF
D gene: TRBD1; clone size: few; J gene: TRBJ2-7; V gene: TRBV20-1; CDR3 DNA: TGCAGTGCGCCGGGACAGGGTAGTACCGAGCAGTACTTC; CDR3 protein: CSAPGQGSTEQYF
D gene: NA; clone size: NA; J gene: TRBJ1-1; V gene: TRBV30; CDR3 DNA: TGTGCCTGGAGTATCGGGAGCGGGGCTGAAGCTTTCTTT; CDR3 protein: CAWSIGSGAEAFF
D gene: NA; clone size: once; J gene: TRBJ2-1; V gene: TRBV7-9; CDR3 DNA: TGTGCCAGCAGGGAACCCGGCCGGTCCGCAGCTTACAATGAGCAGTTCTTC; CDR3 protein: CASREPGRSAAYNEQFF
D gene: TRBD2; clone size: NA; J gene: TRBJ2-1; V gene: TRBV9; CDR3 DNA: TGTGCCAGCACCAGAGCGGGAGCGTTTAATGAGCAGTTCTTC; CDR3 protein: CASTRAGAFNEQFF
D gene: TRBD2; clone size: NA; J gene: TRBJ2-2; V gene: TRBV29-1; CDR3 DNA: TGCAGCGTTGTAGGGTGGGAGGGTGTTACCGGGGAGCTGTTTTTT; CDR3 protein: CSVVGWEGVTGELFF
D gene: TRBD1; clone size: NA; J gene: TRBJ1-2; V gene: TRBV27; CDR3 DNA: TGTGCCAGCGGTAGGGGACAGGGATACCTAGGCTACACCTTC; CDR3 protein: CASGRGQGYLGYTF
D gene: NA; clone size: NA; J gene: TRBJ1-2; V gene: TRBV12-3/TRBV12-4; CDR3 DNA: TGTGCCAGCAGTTTAGGTCGTCGGGTCAACTATGGCTACACCTTC; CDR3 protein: CASSLGRRVNYGYTF
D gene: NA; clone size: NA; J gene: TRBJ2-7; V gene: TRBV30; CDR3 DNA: TGTGCCTGGAGTTGGGACTTTAGCTCCTACGAGCAGTACTTC; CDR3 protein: CAWSWDFSSYEQYF
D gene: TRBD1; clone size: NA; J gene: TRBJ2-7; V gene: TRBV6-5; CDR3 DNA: TGTGCCAGCAGTTACCACAGGGGTTGCTGCGAGCAGTACTTC; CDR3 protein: CASSYHRGCCEQYF
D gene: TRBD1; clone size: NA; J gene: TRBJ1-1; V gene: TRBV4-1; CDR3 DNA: TGCGCCAGCAGCCAAGGCATAGACAGGGCTTACACTGAAGCTTTCTTT; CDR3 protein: CASSQGIDRAYTEAFF
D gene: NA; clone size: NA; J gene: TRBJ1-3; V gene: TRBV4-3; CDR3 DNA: TGCGCCAGCAGCCAAAGCAGGGTAACTGGAAACACCATATATTTT; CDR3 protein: CASSQSRVTGNTIYF
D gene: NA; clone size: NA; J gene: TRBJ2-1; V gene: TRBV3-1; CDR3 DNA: TGTGCCAGCAGCCAAGAACCGGGAAGCTCCTACAATGAGCAGTTCTTC; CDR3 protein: CASSQEPGSSYNEQFF
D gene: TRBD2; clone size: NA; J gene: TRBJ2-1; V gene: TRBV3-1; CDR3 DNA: TGTGCCAGCAGCCAAGATCAGGCTAGCGGGAGGGTCCCCTACAATGAGCAGTTCTTC; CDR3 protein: CASSQDQASGRVPYNEQFF
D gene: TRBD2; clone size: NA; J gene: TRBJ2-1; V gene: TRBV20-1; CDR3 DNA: TGCAGAGGGGGGGCCGGGACTAGCCCCTACAATGAGCAGTTCTTC; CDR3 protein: CRGGAGTSPYNEQFF
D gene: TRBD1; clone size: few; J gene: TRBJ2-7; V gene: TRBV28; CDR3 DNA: TGTGCCAGCAGTTCACAGGGGACCTACGAGCAGTACTTC; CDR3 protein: CASSSQGTYEQYF
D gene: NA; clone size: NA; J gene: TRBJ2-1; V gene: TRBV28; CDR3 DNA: TGTGCCAGCAGTTTAAGGACCGGAGGGCCAAATAGTGAGCAGTTCTTC; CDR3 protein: CASSLRTGGPNSEQFF
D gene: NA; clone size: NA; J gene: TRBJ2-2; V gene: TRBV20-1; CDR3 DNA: TGCAGTGCTAGAGATTTTGACAGCAGCACCGGGGAGCTGTTTTTT; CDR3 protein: CSARDFDSSTGELFF
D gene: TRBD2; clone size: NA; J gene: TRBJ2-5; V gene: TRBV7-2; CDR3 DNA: TGTGCCAGCAGCTTAGGGGGACTAGCGGGATACCAGTACTTC; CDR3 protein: CASSLGGLAGYQYF
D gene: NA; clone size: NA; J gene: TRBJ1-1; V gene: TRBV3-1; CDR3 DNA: TGTGCCAGCAGCCAAGTTCCCACTGAAGCTTTCTTT; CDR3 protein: CASSQVPTEAFF